A selection of T cell receptor beta chains follows, all from one sample in a study of blood T cell repertoires in COVID-19. The data were produced by immunoSEQ multiplex PCR, yet TCRdb's version contains in-frame clones alone and is incomplete. The data show just over 650,000 clones, more than 80% seen once. The sequencing input was peripheral blood. The receptor source for this set is a woman between 18 and 29 years old with acute or convalescent COVID-19. CDR3s include the opening cysteine and the closing phenylalanine or tryptophan. The order of the fields is clone size, V gene, J gene, D gene, CDR3 DNA, CDR3 protein. D genes are given only for firm matches. Clone size, where shown, is once, few, many, or a class for clones that have expanded.

>NA|TRBV30|TRBJ1-5|TRBD1
TGTGCCTGGGACAGGGGGGTATGGCCCCAGCATTTT
CAWDRGVWPQHF
>NA|TRBV5-6|TRBJ1-1|NA
TGTGCCAGCAGCTTGTACAACCGGGACTTTGAGGAAGCTTTCTTT
CASSLYNRDFEEAFF
>NA|TRBV27|TRBJ2-7|TRBD1
TGTGCCAGCAGTTTAATGGCAGGGGGCTACGAGCAGTACTTC
CASSLMAGGYEQYF
>NA|TRBV5-6|TRBJ2-1|TRBD1
TGTGCCAGCACCGGACAGGGCCCCTACAATGAGCAGTTCTTC
CASTGQGPYNEQFF
>NA|TRBV5-1|TRBJ2-3|TRBD1
TGCGCCAGCAGCCGGGACAGGGTCACAGATACGCAGTATTTT
CASSRDRVTDTQYF
>NA|TRBV9|TRBJ1-6|NA
TGTGCCAGCAGCGTAGTTCCCCTTCCGGCCTATAATTCACCCCTCCACTTT
CASSVVPLPAYNSPLHF
>NA|TRBV18|TRBJ1-2|TRBD1
TGTGCCAGCTCAACCGGGACAGGGTTCGGCTACACCTTC
CASSTGTGFGYTF
>NA|TRBV11-2|TRBJ1-6|TRBD1
TGTGCCAGCAGCCCGACAGGGAGTCGGAGGTCCTATAATTCACCCCTCCACTTT
CASSPTGSRRSYNSPLHF
>NA|TRBV5-6|TRBJ1-3|NA
TGTGCCAGCAGCTTTCCCACGGACAGCCTCAACTCTGGAAACACCATATATTTT
CASSFPTDSLNSGNTIYF
>NA|TRBV4-1|TRBJ2-2|NA
TGCGCCAGCAGCCAAGAGGGAGACACCGGGGAGCTGTTTTTT
CASSQEGDTGELFF
>NA|TRBV30|TRBJ2-2|TRBD1
TGTGCCCTGGAACCCGGGACAGGGAGGCGGGAGCTGTTTTTT
CALEPGTGRRELFF
>NA|TRBV7-2|TRBJ1-1|NA
TGTGCCAGCAGCTTAGCCGGGCAGGGTTACACTGAAGCTTTCTTT
CASSLAGQGYTEAFF
>NA|TRBV2|TRBJ2-7|NA
TGTGCCAGCAGTGTTTCAGCCTACGAGCAGTACTTC
CASSVSAYEQYF
>NA|TRBV3-1/TRBV3-2|TRBJ1-2|TRBD1
TGTGCCAGCAGCTACTCCGGGACAGGGATGGGTGGCTACACCTTC
CASSYSGTGMGGYTF
>NA|TRBV5-4|TRBJ1-1|NA
TGTGCCAGCAGCTTGGACTCGATGAACACTGAAGCTTTCTTT
CASSLDSMNTEAFF
>NA|TRBV5-1|TRBJ1-4|TRBD1
TGCGCCAGCAGCCCATCGGACAGGGCTAATGAAAAACTGTTTTTT
CASSPSDRANEKLFF
>NA|TRBV5-1|TRBJ2-1|TRBD2
TGCGCCAGCAGCCCGGGAGGGGGGCCCTACAATGAGCAGTTCTTC
CASSPGGGPYNEQFF
>few|TRBV9|TRBJ1-4|TRBD1
TGTGCCAGCAGCGGATCCTCACAGGGGGCCTTTGAAAAACTGTTTTTT
CASSGSSQGAFEKLFF
>NA|TRBV5-1|TRBJ2-2|TRBD1
TGCGCCAGCAGCTTTTTACCGGGACAGGGACCGAACACCGGGGAGCTGTTTTTT
CASSFLPGQGPNTGELFF
>NA|TRBV6-6|TRBJ2-3|NA
TGTGCCAGCAGGCAGGGGTGGGCTTACACAGATACGCAGTATTTT
CASRQGWAYTDTQYF
>NA|TRBV29-1|TRBJ1-2|TRBD1
TGCAGCGTGTCAGACAGGGGACTCTATGGCTACACCTTC
CSVSDRGLYGYTF
>NA|TRBV27|TRBJ2-5|TRBD2
TGTGCCAGCAGTTTATCAGGGAGGGAAGAGACCCAGTACTTC
CASSLSGREETQYF
>NA|TRBV4-3|TRBJ1-1|TRBD1
TGCGCCAGCAGCCAAGAGACAGGGGCACCGGTTGCCGAAGCTTTCTTT
CASSQETGAPVAEAFF
>NA|TRBV13|TRBJ2-1|TRBD1
TGTGCCAGCAGCGCCGGACAGGGGCTAAACAATGAGCAGTTCTTC
CASSAGQGLNNEQFF
>NA|TRBV24-1|TRBJ2-3|TRBD2
TGTGCCACCAGTATCGATGGGGGGGCAGATACGCAGTATTTT
CATSIDGGADTQYF
>NA|TRBV4-1|TRBJ1-3|NA
TGCGCCAGCAGCCAAGTACTCCTAAACACCATATATTTT
CASSQVLLNTIYF
>NA|TRBV11-3|TRBJ1-1|NA
TGTGCCAGCAGCTTTGACTCGAACACTGAAGCTTTCTTT
CASSFDSNTEAFF
>once|TRBV5-1|TRBJ2-3|NA
TGCGCCAGCAGCTTGGGCAGGGACACAGATACGCAGTATTTT
CASSLGRDTDTQYF
>NA|TRBV19|TRBJ2-2|TRBD2
TGTGCCACCCGGGGGGGGGTGTGGACCGGGGAGCTGTTTTTT
CATRGGVWTGELFF
>once|TRBV15|TRBJ1-6|TRBD1
TGTGCCACCAGCAGGACAGGGATGCATAATTCACCCCTCCACTTT
CATSRTGMHNSPLHF
>NA|TRBV6-4|TRBJ1-2|TRBD1
TGTGCCAGCAGTGAACCGGGACAGAGTCCCTATGGCTACACCTTC
CASSEPGQSPYGYTF
>NA|TRBV4-1|TRBJ1-5|TRBD1
TGCGCCAGCAGCCGCAGGACAGGGGCCGGGCGTCAGCCCCAGCATTTT
CASSRRTGAGRQPQHF
>NA|TRBV5-1|TRBJ2-1|NA
TGCGCCAGCAGCTTGGTTCACAGCTCCTACAATGAGCAGTTCTTC
CASSLVHSSYNEQFF
>once|TRBV6-6|TRBJ2-7|TRBD2
TGTGCCAGTTCGACTAGCGGGGGATCCTACGAGCAGTACTTC
CASSTSGGSYEQYF
>once|TRBV5-1|TRBJ1-1|TRBD1
TGCGCCAGCTCTCCGGGGACAGGGTGGAAGCTAATGAACACTGAAGCTTTCTTT
CASSPGTGWKLMNTEAFF
>NA|TRBV6-5|TRBJ1-1|TRBD1
TGTGCCAGCAGGTCCGGACAGGTGAACACTGAAGCTTTCTTT
CASRSGQVNTEAFF
>NA|TRBV5-1|TRBJ1-1|NA
TGCGCCAGCAGCCCCGTACCGACAGAGAACACTGAAGCTTTCTTT
CASSPVPTENTEAFF
>once|TRBV7-2|TRBJ2-3|NA
TGTGCCAGCAGCTTAGGGGCGAGCACAGATACGCAGTATTTT
CASSLGASTDTQYF
>NA|TRBV19|TRBJ1-5|TRBD1
TGTGCCAGTCAACCGGGACAGGGTTTAGGGCAGCCCCAGCATTTT
CASQPGQGLGQPQHF
>NA|TRBV29-1|TRBJ2-1|NA
TGCAGCGTTGATACAGGGCCCAATGAGCAGTTCTTC
CSVDTGPNEQFF
>NA|TRBV18|TRBJ1-1|NA
TGTGCCAGCTCAGTAAACAGGGAAGACACTGAAGCTTTCTTT
CASSVNREDTEAFF
>NA|TRBV14|TRBJ1-4|TRBD1
TGTGCCAGCAGCCAAGGGACAGGGGGAGATGAAAAACTGTTTTTT
CASSQGTGGDEKLFF
>NA|TRBV6-2/TRBV6-3|TRBJ1-5|NA
TGTGCCAGCAGTTACTCCAATAGCAATCAGCCCCAGCATTTT
CASSYSNSNQPQHF
>NA|TRBV29-1|TRBJ1-1|NA
TGCAGCGTTGCGGGGGGATATTCTGAAGCTTTCTTT
CSVAGGYSEAFF
>NA|TRBV7-6|TRBJ1-6|NA
TGTGCCAGCAGCCCCTATGGTCCCGCGGGAGGAAATTCACCCCTCCACTTT
CASSPYGPAGGNSPLHF
>once|TRBV11-2|TRBJ1-4|TRBD1
TGTGCCAGCAGCTTCGAGGGACAGGGGATTGAAAAACTGTTTTTT
CASSFEGQGIEKLFF
>NA|TRBV29-1|TRBJ1-4|NA
TGCAGCGTCAAGACAGCAACTAATGAAAAACTGTTTTTT
CSVKTATNEKLFF
>once|TRBV5-5|TRBJ1-5|TRBD1
TGTGCCAGCAGCTTGGCCGGCCAGGGGGCAAAGGGCAATCAGCCCCAGCATTTT
CASSLAGQGAKGNQPQHF
>NA|TRBV7-2|TRBJ1-2|TRBD1
TGTGCCAGCAGCTTAGGACAGGGCTGGGGCTACACCTTC
CASSLGQGWGYTF
>few|TRBV7-2|TRBJ1-2|NA
TGTGCCAGCAGCTTAGCAGGGGGCTATGGCTACACCTTC
CASSLAGGYGYTF
>NA|TRBV30|TRBJ2-7|NA
TGTGCCTGGAGTGTAACCAGGTTCCTCTACGAGCAGTACTTC
CAWSVTRFLYEQYF
>NA|TRBV19|TRBJ1-2|TRBD1
TGTGCCAGTAGTAAAGGGGACAGGGGGGACTATGGCTACACCTTC
CASSKGDRGDYGYTF
>once|TRBV4-2|TRBJ2-1|NA
TGTGCCAGCAGCCAAGGGTCCTACCGTTACAATGAGCAGTTCTTC
CASSQGSYRYNEQFF
>NA|TRBV21-1|TRBJ2-7|NA
TGTGCCAGCAGCGACTCGGGCCCCACAGGGACCTACGAGCAGTACTTC
CASSDSGPTGTYEQYF
>NA|TRBV14|TRBJ2-7|TRBD1
TGTGCCAGCAGCCAGGATGACAGGGGGGAGTACTTC
CASSQDDRGEYF
>NA|TRBV9|TRBJ1-1|NA
TGTGCCAGCAGCGCCCACCCGACAGCTGAAGCTTTCTTT
CASSAHPTAEAFF
>NA|TRBV5-1|TRBJ1-1|NA
TGCGCCAGCAGCTTCGGACAAGGCACTGAAGCTTTCTTT
CASSFGQGTEAFF
>NA|TRBV3-1/TRBV3-2|TRBJ2-5|NA
TGTGCCAGCAGCCCAAACCCGACAATCCAAGAGACCCAGTACTTC
CASSPNPTIQETQYF